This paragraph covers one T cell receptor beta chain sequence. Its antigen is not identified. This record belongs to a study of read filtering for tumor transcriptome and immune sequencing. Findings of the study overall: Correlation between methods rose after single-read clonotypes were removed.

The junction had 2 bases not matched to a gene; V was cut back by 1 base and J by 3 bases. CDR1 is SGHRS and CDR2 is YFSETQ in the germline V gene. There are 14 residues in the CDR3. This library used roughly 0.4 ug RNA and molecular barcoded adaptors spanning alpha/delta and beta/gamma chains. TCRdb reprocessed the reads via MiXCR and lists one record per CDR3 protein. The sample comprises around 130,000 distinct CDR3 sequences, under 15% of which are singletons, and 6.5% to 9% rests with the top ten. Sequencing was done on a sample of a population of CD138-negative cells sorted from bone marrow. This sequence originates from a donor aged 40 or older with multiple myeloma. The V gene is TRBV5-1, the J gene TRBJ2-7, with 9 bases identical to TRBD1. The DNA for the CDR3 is TGCGCCAGCAGCTTGTGGGACAGGGTCTACGAGCAGTACTTC. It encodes CASSLWDRVYEQYF.